The 27 T cell receptor beta chains presented below share a single source sample, sequenced in a study of CD8 T cells in Susac syndrome. Random hexamers were used to reverse transcribe an amount of about 0.45 to 1 ug RNA. TCRdb fed the immunoSEQ multiplex PCR reads into MiXCR, producing one record per CDR3 protein. The sample has 150,000 to 200,000 distinct CDR3 sequences; over 85% are singletons. Material for sequencing was CD4+ T cells from PBMCs. These TCRs come from a human donor with multiple sclerosis.

The CDR3 sequence is CASSRLPGTGVREAFF. DNA of the CDR3: TGCGCCAGCAGCCGGCTACCCGGGACAGGCGTAAGAGAAGCTTTCTTT. The gene calls are TRBV4-1 and TRBJ1-1, with 8 bases fitting TRBD1. The trim removed 4 bases at V and 8 bases at J, leaving 15 bases unmatched. Germline V lookup: CDR1 MGHRA, CDR2 YSYEKL. CDR3 length: 16 residues.

This chain joins TRBV4-1 and TRBJ2-4, with D maybe TRBD1 (5 bases). V lost 4 bases to trimming and J lost 10 bases, with 11 bases between them. The CDR3 consists of 12 residues. Germline assignment: CDR1 MGHRA and CDR2 YSYEKL. This CDR3 reads CASSLRGGIQYF. In DNA, the CDR3 is TGCGCCAGCAGCCTAAGGGGTGGGATTCAGTACTTC.

The genes are TRBV27 and TRBJ1-2; no clear D gene. CDR1 is MNHEY, CDR2 SMNVEV, per germline (reference sequence). The CDR3 spans 13 residues. Trimming took off 2 bases at V and 7 bases at J, with 11 bases between the two ends. The CDR3 DNA sequence: TGTGCCAGCAGTTTAAACGGGGTTTTTGGCTACACCTTC. Translation: CASSLNGVFGYTF.

This chain joins TRBV14 and TRBJ2-5, with TRBD2 identical over 7 bases. This CDR3 contains 14 residues. CDR1 and CDR2 (germline): SGHDN, FVKESK. Trimming at V came to 5 bases and at J to 1 base, leaving 4 bases not matched to a gene. CDR3 in amino acids: CASSGGGPQETQYF. CDR3 sequence (DNA): TGTGCCAGCAGCGGCGGGGGACCCCAAGAGACCCAGTACTTC.

V and J are TRBV20-1 and TRBJ1-4; 7 bases fit TRBD1. CDR1 and CDR2 from the germline V gene are DFQATT and SNEGSKA (reference sequence). The V and J ends lost 3 bases and 4 bases, in that order; junction bases with no gene match: 5. This CDR3 comprises 14 residues. The CDR3 sequence: CSARTGTVNEKLFF. As DNA, the CDR3 is TGCAGTGCTAGGACCGGGACAGTTAATGAAAAACTGTTTTTT.

The chain couples TRBV5-4 to TRBJ2-2, with no clear D. V lost 2 bases to trimming and J lost 0 bases, with 17 bases between them. Germline CDR1 SGHNT, CDR2 YYREEE (reference sequence). This CDR3 has 18 amino acids. The CDR3 DNA is TGTGCCAGCAGCTTAAAGTTGTCCGGGCCCCCGAACACCGGGGAGCTGTTTTTT. Protein sequence: CASSLKLSGPPNTGELFF.

The V call is TRBV10-3, the J call TRBJ2-3; TRBD1 matches 9 bases. The CDR3 consists of 16 residues. Germline CDR1 is ENHRY and CDR2 is SYGVKD. With 6 bases clipped from V and 5 bases from J, the junction kept 12 bases outside the gene matches. CDR3 sequence (DNA): TGTGCCATCAGGGACCCTAAGGACAGGGGAGGAGATACGCAGTATTTT. Its protein is CAIRDPKDRGGDTQYF.

This rearrangement joins TRBV29-1 to TRBJ1-2; no definite D call. The CDR3 length is 9 residues. Germline CDR1 and CDR2: SQVTM and ANQGSEA. V lost 0 bases and J lost 7, with 0 bases in between. For the CDR3, the DNA is TGCAGCGTTGAAGATGGCTACACCTTC. Its protein product is CSVEDGYTF.

V and J are TRBV5-1 and TRBJ2-1; 11 nucleotides agree with TRBD2. V lost 4 bases, J lost 5 bases, and 5 bases stayed unmatched. From germline, CDR1 is SGHRS and CDR2 YFSETQ. CDR3 length: 15 residues. This chain's CDR3 is CASSPGLADDNEQFF. CDR3 nucleotide sequence: TGCGCCAGCAGCCCGGGACTAGCGGACGACAATGAGCAGTTCTTC.

This clonotype was counted once. The chain carries TRBV20-1 and TRBJ2-3; D is possibly TRBD2 (5 bases). The CDR3 loop spans 14 amino acids. Germline V gene sequence: CDR1 DFQATT, CDR2 SNEGSKA (reference sequence). As DNA, the CDR3 is TGCAGCACCAGGTTCGAGGGTTTCACAGATACGCAGTATTTT. Its translation is CSTRFEGFTDTQYF.

V is TRBV4-1 and J is TRBJ2-7; TRBD1 agrees at 8 bases. Germline lookup yields CDR1 MGHRA and CDR2 YSYEKL. The CDR3 spans 17 residues. Trimming took 4 bases from V and 0 from J; bases not matched to a gene: 11. This CDR3 reads CASSRAPPGQDSYEQYF. Here the CDR3 DNA reads TGCGCCAGCAGCCGGGCTCCTCCGGGACAGGACTCCTACGAGCAGTACTTC.

This CDR3 reads CASSSSALAKNIQYF. DNA of the CDR3: TGTGCCAGCAGCTCCTCGGCCCTAGCCAAAAACATTCAGTACTTC. The chain carries TRBV7-2 and TRBJ2-4; D unclear. Trimming stripped 4 bases from V and 0 bases from J, with 10 bases between. This CDR3 is built from 15 residues. CDR1 SGHTA and CDR2 FQGNSA come from the germline V gene.

This chain's CDR3 is CASRLGQATAYEQYF. The CDR3 DNA reads TGTGCCAGCAGACTAGGACAGGCTACAGCCTACGAGCAGTACTTC. V gene TRBV2 combines with J gene TRBJ2-7; 7 bases line up with TRBD1. V was pared by 6 bases and J by 2 bases, with 10 bases of the junction left unmatched. CDR1 is SNHLY, CDR2 FYNNEI, per germline. The length of the CDR3 is 15 residues.

The rearrangement links TRBV6-6 to TRBJ2-7; D remains ambiguous. V lost 0 bases to trimming and J lost 7 bases, with 4 bases between them. In germline, CDR1 is MNHNY, CDR2 SVGAGI (reference sequence). The CDR3 is 11 residues long. The chain's CDR3 is CASSYSEEQYF. In nucleotides, the CDR3 is TGTGCCAGCAGTTACTCAGAGGAGCAGTACTTC.

The genes are TRBV18 and TRBJ1-1; D unresolved. The CDR3 loop spans 13 amino acids. V shed 2 bases and J shed 1 base, with 5 bases lying between them. Germline CDR1 and CDR2: KGHSH and LQKENI. The CDR3 nucleotides read TGTGCCAGCTCACCAGACGAGAACACTGAAGCTTTCTTT. This codes for CASSPDENTEAFF.

The rearrangement uses TRBV12-3 or TRBV12-4 and TRBJ1-6; D possibly corresponds to TRBD1 (6 bases). The CDR3 consists of 14 residues. V lost 7 bases, J lost 9 bases, and 16 bases lay in between. DNA of the CDR3: TGTGCCAGCACCCAGGGGACGATGGGTTCACCCCTCCACTTT. It yields the protein CASTQGTMGSPLHF.

This sequence joins TRBV6-5 and TRBJ2-7; D gene unclear. This CDR3 is built from 15 residues. Germline assignment: CDR1 MNHEY and CDR2 SVGAGI. Trimming cost V 5 bases and J 2 bases, with 16 bases left between them. CDR3 loop: CASSRSADPTYEQYF. The CDR3 DNA follows: TGTGCCAGCAGTAGGTCGGCGGACCCTACCTACGAGCAGTACTTC.

The chain carries TRBV5-1 and TRBJ2-1; D gene unclear. This CDR3 region has 15 residues. The V and J ends lost 0 bases and 2 bases respectively, with 9 bases between them. Looked up from germline, CDR1 is SGHRS and CDR2 is YFSETQ. The CDR3 region is CASSLEQPAYNEQFF. The DNA for the CDR3 is TGCGCCAGCAGCTTGGAACAGCCAGCCTACAATGAGCAGTTCTTC.

The V gene is TRBV2, the J gene TRBJ1-1; 7 bases are shared with TRBD1. Trimming took 8 bases from V and 10 from J; bases not matched to a gene: 13. The CDR3 has 13 amino acids. CDR1 is SNHLY and CDR2 is FYNNEI in the germline V gene. For the CDR3, the DNA is TGTGCCAGCTTCGAATGGGGTGACAGGGTAGCTTTCTTT. Amino acids: CASFEWGDRVAFF.

The gene calls are TRBV20-1 and TRBJ2-3, with 10 bases matching TRBD2. The CDR3 contains 15 residues. V shed 4 bases, J shed 0 bases, and the junction held 4 bases outside the gene matches. Germline lookup yields CDR1 DFQATT and CDR2 SNEGSKA (reference sequence). CDR3 sequence: CSAKLAGGSTDTQYF. As DNA, the CDR3 is TGCAGTGCTAAGTTAGCGGGGGGAAGCACAGATACGCAGTATTTT.

The genes are TRBV18 and TRBJ2-2; possible D gene TRBD1, 6 bases. CDR1 KGHSH and CDR2 LQKENI come from the germline V gene. CDR3 length: 15 residues. Trimming removed 4 bases at V and 2 bases at J, with 11 bases between. CDR3 residues: CASSLWTVNTGELFF. CDR3 nucleotide sequence: TGTGCCAGCTCACTCTGGACAGTCAACACCGGGGAGCTGTTTTTT.

The chain links TRBV3-1 to TRBJ1-1, with 7 bases that match TRBD1. Germline CDR1 reads LGHDT; CDR2 reads YNNKEL (reference sequence). V was pared by 3 bases and J by 7 bases, with 8 bases of the junction left unmatched. CDR3 size: 14 residues. As DNA, the CDR3 is TGTGCCAGCAGCCATAAGACAGGGTGGGGTGAAGCTTTCTTT. This codes for CASSHKTGWGEAFF.

The chain uses TRBV2 and TRBJ1-2; tentatively, D is TRBD1 (5 bases). Trimming shortened V by 6 bases and J by 4 bases, and 12 bases separated the two germline ends. CDR1 and CDR2 (germline): SNHLY, FYNNEI. The CDR3 spans 13 residues. The CDR3 protein is CASRRQGGYGYTF. For the CDR3, the DNA is TGTGCCAGCAGAAGGCAGGGAGGCTATGGCTACACCTTC.

The rearrangement joins TRBV18 to TRBJ2-7; D is perhaps TRBD1 or TRBD2 (5 bases each). Trimming left V 0 bases short and J 6 bases short, with 9 bases between. CDR3 length equals 13 residues. CDR1 and CDR2 (germline): KGHSH, LQKENI. Here the CDR3 DNA reads TGTGCCAGCTCACCACCGGGACGGACCGAGCAGTACTTC. It is translated as CASSPPGRTEQYF.

This clonotype was seen just once. This rearrangement joins TRBV12-5 to TRBJ2-7; 7 bases line up with TRBD2. Per the germline V gene, CDR1 is LGHNT and CDR2 is FRNRAP. Unmatched junction bases numbered 5, after V lost 0 bases and J lost 0 bases. This CDR3 region has 16 residues. The CDR3: CASGLVASGASYEQYF. CDR3 bases: TGTGCTAGTGGTTTGGTGGCTAGCGGAGCCTCCTACGAGCAGTACTTC.

The V and J genes are TRBV20-1 and TRBJ2-5; D remains unclear. Per the germline V gene, CDR1 is DFQATT and CDR2 is SNEGSKA (reference sequence). The ends were cut back, 1 base at V and 2 bases at J, with 5 bases in the middle. CDR3 length: 12 residues. The CDR3 DNA sequence: TGCAGTGCTAGAGGCAGGCAAGAGACCCAGTACTTC. It codes for CSARGRQETQYF.

The chain couples TRBV30 to TRBJ2-7, with D unresolved. CDR1 and CDR2 from the germline V gene are GTSNPN and SVGIG (reference sequence). V lost 0 bases and J 6 bases, leaving 18 bases between the germline ends. There are 15 residues in the CDR3. CDR3 bases: TGTGCCTGGAGTGTAGGCAGGAGCTTCGGCACCGAGCAGTACTTC. Its protein product is CAWSVGRSFGTEQYF.